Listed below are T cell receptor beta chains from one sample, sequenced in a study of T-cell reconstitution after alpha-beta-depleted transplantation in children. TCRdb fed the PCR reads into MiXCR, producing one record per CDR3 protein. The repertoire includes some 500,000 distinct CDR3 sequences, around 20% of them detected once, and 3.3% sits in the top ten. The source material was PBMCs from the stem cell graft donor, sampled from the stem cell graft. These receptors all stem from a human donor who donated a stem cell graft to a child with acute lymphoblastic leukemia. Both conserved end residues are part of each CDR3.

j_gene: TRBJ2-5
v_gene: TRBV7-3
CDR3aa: CASSINQGQGETQYF

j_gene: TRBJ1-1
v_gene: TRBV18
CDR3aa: CASSPSLGYRNTEAFF

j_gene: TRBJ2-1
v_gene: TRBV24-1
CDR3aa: CATSETTSGSYNEQFF

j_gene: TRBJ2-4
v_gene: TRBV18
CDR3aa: CASSHQSDLRWDKNIQYF

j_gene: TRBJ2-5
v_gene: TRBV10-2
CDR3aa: CAIRGAAFQETQYF

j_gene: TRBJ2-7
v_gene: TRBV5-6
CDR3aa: CASGGGHYEQYF

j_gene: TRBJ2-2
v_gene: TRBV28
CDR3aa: CASSYRVGELFF

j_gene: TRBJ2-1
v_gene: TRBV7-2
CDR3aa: CASSLAPGLPVLEAYNEQFF

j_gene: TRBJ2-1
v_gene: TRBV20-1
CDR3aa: CSARSMTGGRNEQFF

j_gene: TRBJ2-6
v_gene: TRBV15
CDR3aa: CATSGRDGNPSGANVLTF

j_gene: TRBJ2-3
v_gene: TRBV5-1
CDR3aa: CASSSISSTDTQYF

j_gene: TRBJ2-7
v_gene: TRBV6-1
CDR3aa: CASREVRGEQYF

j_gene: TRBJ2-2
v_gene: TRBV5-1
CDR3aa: CASSSQGAGTGELFF

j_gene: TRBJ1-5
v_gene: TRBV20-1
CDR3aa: CSAADRTLSNQPQHF

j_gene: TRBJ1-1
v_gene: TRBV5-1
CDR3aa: CASSSEGGYTEAFF

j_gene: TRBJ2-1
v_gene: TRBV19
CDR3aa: CASSMGRSNEQFF

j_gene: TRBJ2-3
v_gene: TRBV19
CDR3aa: CASSPSSGGGTDTQYF

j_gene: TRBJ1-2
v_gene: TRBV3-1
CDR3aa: CASSQVHGQNGYTF

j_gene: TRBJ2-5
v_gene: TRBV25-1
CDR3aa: CASRDGGLKETQYF

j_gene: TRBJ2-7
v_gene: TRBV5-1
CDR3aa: CASSLAPGLPYEQYF

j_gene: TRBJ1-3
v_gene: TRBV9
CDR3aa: CASGRTRNTQTSGNTIYF

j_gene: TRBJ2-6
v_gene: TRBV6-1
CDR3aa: CASSPGWGANVLTF

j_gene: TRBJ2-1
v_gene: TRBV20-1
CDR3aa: CSARAQGNEQFF

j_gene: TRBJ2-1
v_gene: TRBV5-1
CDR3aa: CASTPTGPTNYNEQFF

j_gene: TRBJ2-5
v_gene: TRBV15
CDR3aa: CATSSPYLRDRQETQYF